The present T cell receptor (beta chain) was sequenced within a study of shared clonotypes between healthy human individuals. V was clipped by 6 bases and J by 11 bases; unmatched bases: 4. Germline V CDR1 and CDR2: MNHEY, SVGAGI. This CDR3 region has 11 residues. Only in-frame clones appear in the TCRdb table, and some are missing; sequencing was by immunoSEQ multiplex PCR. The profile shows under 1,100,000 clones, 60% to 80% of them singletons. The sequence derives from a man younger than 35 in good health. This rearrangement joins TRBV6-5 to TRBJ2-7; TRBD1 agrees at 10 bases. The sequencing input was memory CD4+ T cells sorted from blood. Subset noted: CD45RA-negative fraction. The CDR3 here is CASRLGTGEYF. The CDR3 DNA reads TGTGCCAGCAGACTCGGGACAGGGGAGTACTTC.